Following are 17 T cell receptor beta chains from one sample sequenced in a study of blood T cell repertoires in COVID-19. Sequenced by immunoSEQ multiplex PCR; TCRdb stores in-frame clones only, minus some. This table holds about 75,000 clones, 65% to 90% found once. The material sequenced was peripheral blood. These receptors were collected from a woman aged 45 to 65 with acute or convalescent COVID-19.

This sequence joins TRBV18 and TRBJ2-1; TRBD2 aligns across 16 bases. The V gene's germline CDR1 is KGHSH and CDR2 LQKENI. The V gene end was trimmed by 0 bases and the J gene end by 9 bases; junction bases not matched to a gene: 5. This CDR3 is 17 amino acids long. CDR3 coding DNA: TGTGCCAGCTCACCACCGGGACTAGCGGGAGGGCTAGGTGAGCAGTTCTTC. Protein: CASSPPGLAGGLGEQFF.

The chain combines TRBV5-1 with TRBJ2-1; no firm D call. The germline V gene encodes CDR1 SGHRS and CDR2 YFSETQ. The V end was cut by 4 bases, the J end by 0 bases, with 8 bases between. The CDR3 contains 14 residues. CDR3 nucleotides: TGCGCCAGCAGCGTGGAGAGCTCCTACAATGAGCAGTTCTTC. Amino acids: CASSVESSYNEQFF. The whole variable domain, remainder taken from reference TRBV5-1 and TRBJ2-1, is KAGVTQTPRYLIKTRGQQVTLSCSPISGHRSVSWYQQTPGQGLQFLFEYFSETQRNKGNFPGRFSGRQFSNSRSEMNVSTLELGDSALYLCASSVESSYNEQFFGPGTRLTVL.

This chain joins TRBV6-2 or TRBV6-3 and TRBJ2-7; 8 bases agree with TRBD1. The germline V gene has CDR1 MNHEY and CDR2 SVGEGT. The CDR3 consists of 14 residues. V was clipped by 5 bases and J by 5 bases; unmatched bases: 8. As DNA, the CDR3 is TGTGCCAGCAGTAAGCCGGGACAGGTCAACGAGCAGTACTTC. This gives the protein CASSKPGQVNEQYF.

The rearrangement links TRBV19 to TRBJ1-3, with a possible D match to TRBD1 (5 bases). Germline assignment: CDR1 LNHDA and CDR2 SQIVND (reference sequence). The CDR3 spans 17 residues. V shed 6 bases and J shed 4 bases, with 22 bases lying between them. CDR3: CASSHQGTAGPGNTIYF. CDR3 coding DNA: TGTGCCAGTAGCCACCAGGGAACGGCAGGGCCGGGAAACACCATATATTTT.

The chain couples TRBV29-1 to TRBJ1-1, with 8 bases lining up with TRBD1. Germline trimming cut 6 bases from V and 4 bases from J; bases unmatched to any gene: 10. The germline gives CDR1 SQVTM, CDR2 ANQGSEA. This CDR3 contains 14 residues. For the CDR3, the DNA is TGCAGCGTCCCGACCTTCGGACAGGGCACTGAAGCTTTCTTT. Amino acid sequence: CSVPTFGQGTEAFF.

Only a few counts were recorded for this clone. V is TRBV25-1 and J is TRBJ1-2; tentative D call: TRBD1 (6 bases). This CDR3 comprises 13 residues. The V gene lost 1 base and the J gene lost 6 bases, with 9 bases spanning the gap. Germline CDR1 is MGHDK and CDR2 is SYGVNS. CDR3 sequence (DNA): TGTGCCAGCAGTGAATTGGGGGCCAATGGCTACACCTTC. Amino acids: CASSELGANGYTF.

This clone showed up just once. The chain combines TRBV27 with TRBJ1-6; no clear D gene. From germline, CDR1 is MNHEY and CDR2 SMNVEV (reference sequence). The CDR3 spans 15 residues. Trimming took off 6 bases at V and 5 bases at J, with 14 bases between the two ends. The CDR3: CASSLEGVNNSPLHF. For the CDR3, the DNA is TGTGCCAGCAGCCTCGAGGGTGTCAATAATTCACCCCTCCACTTT.

This rearrangement joins TRBV6-6 to TRBJ1-1; D is unclear. CDR1 MNHNY and CDR2 SVGAGI come from the germline V gene (reference sequence). Trimming took off 6 bases at V and 3 bases at J, with 14 bases between the two ends. This CDR3 is built from 14 residues. CDR3 residues: CASRSLGWDTEAFF. The CDR3 nucleotides read TGTGCCAGCAGGTCTTTGGGCTGGGACACTGAAGCTTTCTTT.

The chain combines TRBV29-1 with TRBJ1-1; 7 bases are a match to TRBD1. Trimming took 7 bases from V and 5 from J; bases not matched to a gene: 10. This CDR3 comprises 13 residues. Germline CDR1 reads SQVTM; CDR2 reads ANQGSEA. CDR3 region: CSAGDRSRTEAFF. The CDR3 nucleotides are TGCAGCGCCGGGGACAGATCACGGACTGAAGCTTTCTTT.

The chain is built from TRBV5-1 and TRBJ2-3; 12 bases line up with TRBD2. CDR3 length equals 18 residues. The V and J ends lost 0 bases and 1 base, in that order; junction bases with no gene match: 6. The germline V gene has CDR1 SGHRS and CDR2 YFSETQ. The CDR3 here is CASSLAGTSGFRTDTQYF. CDR3 DNA sequence: TGCGCCAGCAGCTTGGCCGGGACTAGCGGGTTTCGCACAGATACGCAGTATTTT.

This clone was detected a few times. This sequence joins TRBV6-5 and TRBJ2-2; maybe TRBD1 (5 bases). Trimming took 8 bases from V and 0 from J, leaving 10 bases between them. The germline CDR1 and CDR2 sequences are MNHEY and SVGAGI. The CDR3 extends over 14 amino acids. The CDR3 region is CASRRAANTGELFF. In nucleotides, the CDR3 is TGTGCCAGCCGCAGGGCCGCGAACACCGGGGAGCTGTTTTTT.

The chain employs TRBV6-6 and TRBJ1-6; no firm D call. The CDR3 has 14 amino acids. Germline CDR1 reads MNHNY; CDR2 reads SVGAGI (reference sequence). Trimming cost V 5 bases and J 5 bases, with 10 bases left between them. This CDR3 is CASSLVPDNSPLHF. As DNA, the CDR3 is TGTGCCAGCAGTCTGGTCCCGGATAATTCACCCCTCCACTTT.

The chain recombines TRBV18 with TRBJ2-1, with TRBD1 identical over 9 bases. The CDR3 loop spans 14 amino acids. The germline V gene has CDR1 KGHSH and CDR2 LQKENI. J gave up 10 bases and V 2 bases, and 6 bases lay outside the gene matches. The CDR3 nucleotides read TGTGCCAGCTCACCAAGGACAGGGGCCGGGGAGCAGTTCTTC. It specifies CASSPRTGAGEQFF.

The chain carries TRBV5-1 and TRBJ2-1; perhaps TRBD2 as D (5 bases). The CDR3 is 15 amino acids. CDR1 SGHRS and CDR2 YFSETQ come from the germline V gene. The V and J ends lost 4 bases and 4 bases respectively, with 15 bases between them. CDR3 protein: CASSKDYSGYNEQFF. CDR3 DNA: TGCGCCAGCAGCAAGGATTATTCGGGGTACAATGAGCAGTTCTTC.

The chain recombines TRBV7-6 with TRBJ2-7; 9 bases are a match to TRBD2. The ends lost 5 bases at V and 0 bases at J; junction bases unmatched: 11. The CDR3 contains 17 residues. Germline-derived CDR1 and CDR2 are SGHVS and FNYEAQ. The CDR3 sequence is CASSPGGGGLGSYEQYF. For the CDR3, the DNA is TGTGCCAGCAGCCCGGGCGGGGGGGGTTTGGGCTCCTACGAGCAGTACTTC.

V usage is TRBV6-2 or TRBV6-3 and J usage is TRBJ2-7, with no clear D. The CDR3 totals 16 residues. Germline values: CDR1 MNHEY, CDR2 SVGEGT. V was shortened by 0 bases and J by 2 bases, with 14 bases between the two germline ends. CDR3 region: CASSYSSGFGPYEQYF. The CDR3 DNA reads as TGTGCCAGCAGTTACTCGAGTGGTTTCGGTCCCTACGAGCAGTACTTC.

V gene TRBV5-1 combines with J gene TRBJ2-2; maybe TRBD2 (6 bases). Trimming cost V 2 bases and J 5 bases, with 13 bases left between them. The CDR3 sequence is 15 residues long. Germline assignment: CDR1 SGHRS and CDR2 YFSETQ. CDR3 in amino acids: CASSFSGDRTGELFF. CDR3 in DNA: TGCGCCAGCAGCTTCTCGGGGGACCGGACCGGGGAGCTGTTTTTT.